The rows below give T cell receptor beta chains drawn from one sample of a study of cytomegalovirus exposure and HLA in healthy donors. Here immunoSEQ multiplex PCR was the method, and the copy in TCRdb shows in-frame clones only, minus some. In the table there are tens of thousands of clones, approximately 79% of which are singletons. Material: PBMCs. The receptors were sampled from a woman aged 40 to 49 in good health and CMV-seropositive. Each CDR3 is given with its conserved first and last residue. A D gene is named only where the DNA matches it firmly. Not all rows give a size; the values are once, few, many and, for expanded clones, a class.

CDR3aa,CDR3nt,j_gene,abundance,d_gene,v_gene
CASSLVQRTEAFF,TGTGCCAGCAGTTTGGTCCAGAGGACTGAAGCTTTCTTT,TRBJ1-1,NA,NA,TRBV27
CASKSYGYTF,TGTGCCAGCAAGAGCTATGGCTACACCTTC,TRBJ1-2,NA,NA,TRBV28
CASSPDRGVGNEQFF,TGTGCCAGCAGCCCTGACAGGGGGGTCGGCAATGAGCAGTTCTTC,TRBJ2-1,NA,TRBD1,TRBV6-5
CAWGGGRPGQYF,TGTGCCTGGGGGGGCGGGAGACCGGGACAGTACTTC,TRBJ2-5,NA,NA,TRBV30
CAWMIPGASSQHF,TGTGCCTGGATGATACCAGGGGCGTCATCCCAGCATTTT,TRBJ1-5,NA,NA,TRBV30
CASSSLTGIWEKLFF,TGTGCCAGCAGCTCCCTGACAGGGATATGGGAAAAACTGTTTTTT,TRBJ1-4,NA,TRBD1,TRBV5-8
CASSLQGVGEQYF,TGTGCCAGCAGTTTACAGGGGGTCGGCGAGCAGTACTTC,TRBJ2-7,NA,TRBD1,TRBV27
CSTRGTDTQYF,TGCAGTACCCGAGGCACAGATACGCAGTATTTT,TRBJ2-3,NA,NA,TRBV20-1
CASSPTGNNQPQHF,TGTGCCAGCAGTCCTACAGGGAACAATCAGCCCCAGCATTTT,TRBJ1-5,NA,NA,TRBV6-1
CASSFSAYEQYF,TGTGCCAGCAGCTTCAGTGCCTACGAGCAGTACTTC,TRBJ2-7,once,NA,TRBV7-9
CASTVGNQPQHF,TGTGCCAGCACGGTGGGCAATCAGCCCCAGCATTTT,TRBJ1-5,NA,NA,TRBV2
CASSLANSPSRDTQYF,TGTGCCAGCAGCTTAGCGAATTCCCCTTCGCGGGATACGCAGTATTTT,TRBJ2-3,NA,NA,TRBV7-9
CASSLYSSGTHNEQFF,TGCGCCAGCAGCTTGTATTCTAGCGGGACACACAATGAGCAGTTCTTC,TRBJ2-1,NA,TRBD2,TRBV5-1
CASSLSAGVGGNEQFF,TGCGCCAGCAGCCTCTCAGCGGGAGTGGGCGGCAATGAGCAGTTCTTC,TRBJ2-1,NA,TRBD2,TRBV5-1
CASSQGASGGRTNEQFF,TGCGCCAGCAGCCAAGGGGCTAGCGGGGGCCGAACCAATGAGCAGTTCTTC,TRBJ2-1,NA,TRBD2,TRBV4-1
CASSPERGEPQHF,TGTGCCAGCTCACCGGAGCGGGGTGAGCCCCAGCATTTT,TRBJ1-5,NA,NA,TRBV18
CASSIPRRGPNTEAFF,TGTGCCAGTAGTATCCCCCGTCGTGGGCCGAACACTGAAGCTTTCTTT,TRBJ1-1,NA,NA,TRBV19
CASSHTDRPYEQYF,TGTGCCAGCAGCCACACCGACAGACCCTACGAGCAGTACTTC,TRBJ2-7,NA,NA,TRBV9
CAWSVPGNDQPQHF,TGTGCCTGGAGTGTTCCAGGGAATGATCAGCCCCAGCATTTT,TRBJ1-5,NA,NA,TRBV30
CSVAGTGNNYGYTF,TGCAGCGTTGCCGGGACAGGCAATAACTATGGCTACACCTTC,TRBJ1-2,NA,TRBD1,TRBV29-1
CASSIGTTMPYEQYF,TGTGCCAGTAGTATAGGGACTACCATGCCCTACGAGCAGTACTTC,TRBJ2-7,few,NA,TRBV19
CASSLTQLLGTEVPYGYTF,TGTGCCAGCAGCCTAACCCAGCTGCTAGGGACAGAAGTCCCCTATGGCTACACCTTC,TRBJ1-2,NA,TRBD1,TRBV13
CASSEDREHGYTF,TGTGCCAGCAGCGAGGACAGGGAGCATGGCTACACCTTC,TRBJ1-2,NA,TRBD1,TRBV2
CASSLQGLNQPQHF,TGTGCCAGCAGTTTACAGGGGTTAAATCAGCCCCAGCATTTT,TRBJ1-5,NA,NA,TRBV28
CASSLVEGQRFITIYF,TGTGCCAGCAGCTTGGTCGAGGGACAGCGTTTTATCACCATATATTTT,TRBJ1-3,NA,TRBD1,TRBV5-6
CASSSPSGGGGETQYF,TGTGCCAGCAGTTCCCCTAGCGGGGGTGGAGGAGAGACCCAGTACTTC,TRBJ2-5,NA,TRBD2,TRBV6-5
CASTGRAGSYNEQFF,TGTGCCAGTACCGGGCGAGCGGGGAGTTACAATGAGCAGTTCTTC,TRBJ2-1,NA,TRBD2,TRBV19
CASSPRTGGFTEAFF,TGTGCCAGCAGCCCCCGGACAGGGGGGTTCACTGAAGCTTTCTTT,TRBJ1-1,NA,TRBD1,TRBV7-8
CASKRTGGETQYF,TGTGCCAGCAAGAGGACAGGGGGAGAGACCCAGTACTTC,TRBJ2-5,once,NA,TRBV21-1
CASSLAGQSTSYGYTF,TGTGCCAGCAGCCTAGCCGGACAGTCGACTTCCTATGGCTACACCTTC,TRBJ1-2,NA,NA,TRBV7-8
CASSDTTGNYGYTF,TGTGCCAGCTCAGATACCACAGGGAACTATGGCTACACCTTC,TRBJ1-2,NA,NA,TRBV18
CASSERRRGLDTQYF,TGTGCCAGCAGTGAGAGAAGGAGGGGGCTTGATACGCAGTATTTT,TRBJ2-3,NA,NA,TRBV2
CASSSQGTSGETQYF,TGTGCCAGCAGTTCCCAAGGGACTAGCGGTGAGACCCAGTACTTC,TRBJ2-5,NA,TRBD2,TRBV6-5
CASSDSPGLGYTF,TGTGCCAGCAGTGATTCGCCAGGGTTGGGCTACACCTTC,TRBJ1-2,once,NA,TRBV6-1
CASSVVQGARGYTF,TGTGCCAGCAGTGTTGTACAGGGGGCAAGGGGCTACACCTTC,TRBJ1-2,NA,TRBD1,TRBV2
CASSRDRGTYEQYF,TGTGCCAGCAGCAGGGACAGGGGCACCTACGAGCAGTACTTC,TRBJ2-7,NA,TRBD1,TRBV5-4
CASSQEWAYQETQYF,TGTGCCAGCAGCCAAGAATGGGCATACCAAGAGACCCAGTACTTC,TRBJ2-5,NA,NA,TRBV14
CASSFSSGNTEAFF,TGTGCCAGCAGCTTCTCTTCAGGGAACACTGAAGCTTTCTTT,TRBJ1-1,NA,NA,TRBV5-5
CASSLVQGAAETQYF,TGCGCCAGCAGCTTGGTACAGGGGGCCGCTGAGACCCAGTACTTC,TRBJ2-5,few,TRBD1,TRBV5-1
CSVERHRGRVTDTQYF,TGCAGCGTTGAACGGCACAGGGGGCGCGTCACAGATACGCAGTATTTT,TRBJ2-3,once,TRBD1,TRBV29-1
CASSSLAKNIQYF,TGTGCCAGCAGCTCCCTAGCCAAAAACATTCAGTACTTC,TRBJ2-4,NA,NA,TRBV5-4
CASKVAREANYGYTF,TGTGCCAGCAAGGTAGCCCGAGAGGCAAACTATGGCTACACCTTC,TRBJ1-2,few,NA,TRBV6-6
CASSPPSQGSYEQYF,TGTGCCAGCTCACCACCGTCCCAGGGCTCCTACGAGCAGTACTTC,TRBJ2-7,NA,NA,TRBV18
CASSQEISDTQYF,TGTGCCAGCAGCCAAGAAATATCGGATACGCAGTATTTT,TRBJ2-3,NA,NA,TRBV4-2
CASGLVEETQYF,TGTGCTAGTGGTTTGGTCGAAGAGACCCAGTACTTC,TRBJ2-5,NA,NA,TRBV12-5
CASSLRTGAYNEQFF,TGTGCCAGCAGTTTAAGGACAGGGGCATACAATGAGCAGTTCTTC,TRBJ2-1,NA,TRBD1,TRBV28
CASSLVDRENTEAFF,TGTGCCAGCAGCTTGGTGGACAGGGAGAACACTGAAGCTTTCTTT,TRBJ1-1,NA,TRBD1,TRBV5-6
CASSLGVRENYGYTF,TGTGCCAGCAGCTTGGGCGTGAGGGAGAACTATGGCTACACCTTC,TRBJ1-2,NA,NA,TRBV5-8
CASSVDLGGEKLFF,TGTGCCAGCAGCGTGGACCTGGGGGGTGAAAAACTGTTTTTT,TRBJ1-4,NA,NA,TRBV2
CAGSTEEVYGYTF,TGTGCCGGTTCGACCGAGGAGGTGTATGGCTACACCTTC,TRBJ1-2,NA,NA,TRBV30
CAWSEGTHTEAFF,TGTGCCTGGAGTGAGGGGACTCACACTGAAGCTTTCTTT,TRBJ1-1,NA,NA,TRBV30
CASSEEWFTEAFF,TGTGCCAGCAGTGAGGAGTGGTTCACTGAAGCTTTCTTT,TRBJ1-1,NA,NA,TRBV2
CSVGSPRYYGYTF,TGCAGCGTCGGATCGCCCAGGTACTATGGCTACACCTTC,TRBJ1-2,once,NA,TRBV29-1
CASRTGNTEAFF,TGTGCCAGTAGAACAGGGAACACTGAAGCTTTCTTT,TRBJ1-1,NA,NA,TRBV19
CASSPDRVGYTF,TGTGCCAGCTCACCGGACAGGGTTGGCTACACCTTC,TRBJ1-2,few,TRBD1,TRBV18
CASSLRGLNEKLFF,TGTGCCAGCAGTCTAAGGGGCCTTAATGAAAAACTGTTTTTT,TRBJ1-4,NA,NA,TRBV28
CASSVGLAGVQETQYF,TGTGCCAGCAGCGTAGGACTAGCGGGGGTCCAAGAGACCCAGTACTTC,TRBJ2-5,NA,TRBD2,TRBV9